This entry concerns a single TCR beta chain. One entry per CDR3 protein, called by TCRdb with MiXCR from the reads. The sample carries a few hundred thousand distinct CDR3 sequences, 9.5% recorded once. This sample stems from a study of T cell repertoires in cytomegalovirus infection. Germline V gene lookup returns CDR1 SQVTM and CDR2 ANQGSEA. The CDR3 sequence is 15 residues long. The J segment lost 2 bases and the V segment lost 1 base, leaving 5 bases of the junction unmatched. This sequence was found in a human donor in good health (CMV status not recorded). Some clones in this sample may be carry-over from other donors' samples. The specimen sequenced was PBMCs. The chain carries TRBV29-1 and TRBJ2-1, with 7 positions matching TRBD2. The CDR3 nucleotides read TGCAGCGTTGAAGGGGGGGAGGGCACCTACAATGAGCAGTTCTTC. It translates to CSVEGGEGTYNEQFF.